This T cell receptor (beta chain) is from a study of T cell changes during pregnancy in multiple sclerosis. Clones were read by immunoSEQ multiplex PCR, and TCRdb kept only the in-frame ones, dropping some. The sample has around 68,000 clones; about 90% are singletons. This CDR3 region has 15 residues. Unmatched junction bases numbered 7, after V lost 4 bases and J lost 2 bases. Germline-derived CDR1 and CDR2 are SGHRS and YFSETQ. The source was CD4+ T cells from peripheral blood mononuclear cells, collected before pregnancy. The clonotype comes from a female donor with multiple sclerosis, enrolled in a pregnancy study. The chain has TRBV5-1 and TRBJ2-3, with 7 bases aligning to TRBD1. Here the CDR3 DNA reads TGCGCCAGCAGCCAAGGGGGCCAATCCACAGATACGCAGTATTTT. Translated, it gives CASSQGGQSTDTQYF.